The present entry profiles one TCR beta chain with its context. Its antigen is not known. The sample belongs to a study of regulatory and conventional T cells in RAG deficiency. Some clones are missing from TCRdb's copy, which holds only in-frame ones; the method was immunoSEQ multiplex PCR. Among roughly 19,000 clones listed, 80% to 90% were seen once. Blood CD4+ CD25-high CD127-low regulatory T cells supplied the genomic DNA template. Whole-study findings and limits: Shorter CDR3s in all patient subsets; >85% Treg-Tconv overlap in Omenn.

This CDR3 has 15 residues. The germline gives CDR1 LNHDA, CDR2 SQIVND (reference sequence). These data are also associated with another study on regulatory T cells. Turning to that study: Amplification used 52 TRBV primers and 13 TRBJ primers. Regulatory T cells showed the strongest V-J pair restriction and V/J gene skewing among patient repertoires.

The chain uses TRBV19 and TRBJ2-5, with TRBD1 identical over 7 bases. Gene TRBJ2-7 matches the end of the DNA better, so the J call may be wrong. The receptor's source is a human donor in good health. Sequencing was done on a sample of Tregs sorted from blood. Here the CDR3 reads CASSPNRQGTYEQYF. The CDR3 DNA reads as TGTGCCAGTAGTCCCAACCGACAGGGAACCTACGAGCAGTACTTC.